The 18 T cell receptor beta chains below come from one sample, sequenced in a study of early T cells in non-severe SARS-CoV-2 infection. TCRdb fed the 5' RACE reads into MiXCR, producing one record per CDR3 protein. This table has around 61,000 distinct CDR3 sequences, about 10% appearing once. The sample taken for sequencing was whole blood. These receptors came from an adult who was a healthcare worker with PCR-confirmed SARS-CoV-2 infection or an uninfected control (not recorded which).

This clonotype came up many times. The rearrangement links TRBV13 to TRBJ1-1; D not resolved. The ends were cut back, 5 bases at V and 7 bases at J, with 14 bases in the middle. CDR1 is PRHDT and CDR2 is FYEKMQ in the germline V gene (reference sequence). The CDR3 is made up of 13 amino acids. The CDR3 protein is CASSPLNGREAFF. The CDR3 bases are TGTGCCAGCAGCCCCCTGAATGGGCGTGAAGCTTTCTTT.

CDR3 sequence: CASSYSGARNTGELFF. Here the CDR3 DNA reads TGTGCCAGCAGCTACTCAGGGGCGCGGAACACCGGGGAGCTGTTTTTT. The chain couples TRBV12-3 or TRBV12-4 to TRBJ2-2; D is perhaps TRBD1 (6 bases). The CDR3 has 16 residues. V dropped 6 bases and J dropped 1 base, with 15 bases sitting between them.

This clonotype was detected many times. This chain connects TRBV19 to TRBJ2-6, with D unclear. Between the trimmed V and J ends, which lost 6 bases and 0 bases, there was a span of 12 bases. The germline CDR1 and CDR2 sequences are LNHDA and SQIVND (reference sequence). CDR3 size: 16 residues. CDR3 region: CASRPVSISGANVLTF. Written as DNA, the CDR3 is TGTGCCAGTAGGCCGGTTTCAATCTCTGGGGCCAACGTCCTGACTTTC.

This clonotype was seen more than once but under ten times. The chain links TRBV9 to TRBJ2-3; TRBD2 matches 8 bases. Trimming took 4 bases from V and 1 from J; bases not matched to a gene: 5. CDR3 length: 15 amino acids. The germline V gene encodes CDR1 SGDLS and CDR2 YYNGEE. The CDR3 loop reads CASSRAGARTDTQYF. CDR3 nucleotide sequence: TGTGCCAGCAGCAGAGCGGGGGCCCGCACAGATACGCAGTATTTT. The variable domain in full, completed from reference TRBV9 and TRBJ2-3, reads DSGVTQTPKHLITATGQRVTLRCSPRSGDLSVYWYQQSLDQGLQFLIQYYNGEERAKGNILERFSAQQFPDLHSELNLSSLELGDSALYFCASSRAGARTDTQYFGPGTRLTVL.

The chain employs TRBV30 and TRBJ1-1; D is ambiguous. Trimming shortened V by 3 bases and J by 11 bases, and 16 bases separated the two germline ends. The CDR3 totals 12 residues. Looked up from germline, CDR1 is GTSNPN and CDR2 is SVGIG (reference sequence). The CDR3 loop reads CAWSREPPVAFF. Here the CDR3 DNA reads TGTGCCTGGAGCCGGGAACCCCCGGTGGCTTTCTTT.

This clonotype was detected only a few times. This rearrangement joins TRBV20-1 to TRBJ1-3; no clear D gene. The CDR3 runs to 12 residues. V was clipped by 2 bases and J by 8 bases, with 10 bases between them. Germline lookup yields CDR1 DFQATT and CDR2 SNEGSKA (reference sequence). CDR3: CSARSLEDTIYF. The CDR3 DNA reads TGCAGTGCTAGATCCCTCGAGGACACCATATATTTT.

Ten or more counts support this clonotype. V gene TRBV6-2 or TRBV6-3 combines with J gene TRBJ1-1; tentatively, D is TRBD1 (5 bases). Looked up from germline, CDR1 is MNHEY and CDR2 is SVGEGT. There are 14 residues in the CDR3. Trimming cost V 0 bases and J 0 bases, with 5 bases left between them. CDR3 nucleotides: TGTGCCAGCAGTTACTCGACAGTGAACACTGAAGCTTTCTTT. It translates to CASSYSTVNTEAFF.

Ten or more counts support this clonotype. V is TRBV20-1 and J is TRBJ1-1, with D tentatively TRBD1 (5 bases). The CDR3 is 17 residues long. V lost 4 bases to trimming and J lost 6 bases, with 27 bases between them. Germline CDR1 reads DFQATT; CDR2 reads SNEGSKA (reference sequence). CDR3 loop: CSATSPIRETVGSEAFF. In DNA, the CDR3 is TGCAGTGCTACCTCCCCAATAAGGGAGACAGTTGGCTCTGAAGCTTTCTTT.

This clonotype was observed at least ten times. The CDR3 reads CASRTGHNSPLHF. Here the CDR3 DNA reads TGTGCCAGCAGGACAGGGCATAATTCACCCCTCCACTTT. J is TRBJ1-6 and V is TRBV12-3 or TRBV12-4; 7 bases are a match to TRBD1. The CDR3 is made up of 13 amino acids. Trimming at V came to 6 bases and at J to 5 bases, leaving 1 base not matched to a gene.

This clonotype was seen repeatedly, ten times or more. The CDR3 sequence: CASSVGPLTEAFF. The CDR3 DNA reads TGTGCCAGCAGTGTAGGACCACTGACTGAAGCTTTCTTT. J is TRBJ1-1 and V is TRBV25-1, with unresolved D. V shed 4 bases and J shed 5 bases, with 11 bases lying between them. CDR3 length: 13 residues. Germline V lookup: CDR1 MGHDK, CDR2 SYGVNS.

This chain uses TRBV7-2 with TRBJ1-2; D is ambiguous. This CDR3 has 14 amino acids. Per the germline V gene, CDR1 is SGHTA and CDR2 is FQGNSA. V shed 4 bases and J shed 2 bases, with 11 bases lying between them. In nucleotides, the CDR3 is TGTGCCAGCAGCTGGTCGTCCTACAACTATGGCTACACCTTC. Amino acids: CASSWSSYNYGYTF.

The gene calls are TRBV6-1 and TRBJ2-5; D may be TRBD2 (6 bases). Trimming shortened V by 5 bases and J by 5 bases, and 18 bases separated the two germline ends. CDR3 length: 15 residues. Germline loops: CDR1 MNHNS, CDR2 SASEGT. Here the CDR3 reads CASSPGPGVGETQYF. CDR3 in DNA: TGTGCCAGCAGTCCTGGCCCGGGGGTAGGGGAGACCCAGTACTTC.

This clonotype was seen ten or more times. The chain combines TRBV9 with TRBJ2-7, with 8 nucleotides matching TRBD2. Germline CDR1 SGDLS, CDR2 YYNGEE. The CDR3 consists of 14 residues. Losses at the gene ends were 3 bases for V and 2 bases for J; bases not matched to a gene: 4. This CDR3 is CASSAGTRPYEQYF. CDR3 DNA sequence: TGTGCCAGCAGCGCCGGGACTAGGCCCTACGAGCAGTACTTC.

This clonotype was seen at least ten times. The chain combines TRBV10-2 with TRBJ2-7; TRBD1 might be the D (6 bases). The CDR3 runs to 12 residues. V was clipped by 6 bases and J by 3 bases, with 9 bases between them. Germline CDR1 and CDR2: WSHSY and SAAADI. The DNA for the CDR3 is TGCGCCAGCAGCGCACAGGGCTACGAGCAGTACTTC. Residues: CASSAQGYEQYF.

This clonotype was seen more than once but under ten times. The chain combines TRBV20-1 with TRBJ2-3; TRBD1 might be the D (6 bases). The CDR3 spans 16 residues. Trimming took off 3 bases at V and 4 bases at J, with 20 bases between the two ends. The V gene's germline CDR1 is DFQATT and CDR2 SNEGSKA (reference sequence). CDR3 DNA: TGCAGTGCTAGCCTGGGACACCGCGGGTGGGCAGATACGCAGTATTTT. As protein: CSASLGHRGWADTQYF.

Many counts were recorded for this clonotype. The chain is built from TRBV7-6 and TRBJ2-3; a possible D gene is TRBD1 (5 bases). This CDR3 is 14 amino acids long. Germline lookup yields CDR1 SGHVS and CDR2 FNYEAQ. Trimming stripped 5 bases from V and 2 bases from J, with 11 bases between. The CDR3 sequence is CASSRRENTDTQYF. The CDR3, as DNA: TGTGCCAGCAGCCGCAGGGAAAACACAGATACGCAGTATTTT.

This clonotype was observed at least ten times. The chain links TRBV29-1 to TRBJ2-3, with D perhaps matching TRBD1 (6 bases). In germline, CDR1 is SQVTM, CDR2 ANQGSEA. The germline V and J ends were trimmed by 4 bases and 8 bases, with 19 bases remaining between them. The length of the CDR3 is 14 residues. The CDR3 DNA sequence: TGCAGCGTTGCAGTGGGGGCCGCCCGAGGTACGCAGTATTTT. Protein sequence: CSVAVGAARGTQYF.

This clonotype was picked up many times. The gene calls are TRBV19 and TRBJ2-7; weak D call: TRBD2 (5 bases). Per the germline V gene, CDR1 is LNHDA and CDR2 is SQIVND (reference sequence). The CDR3 contains 14 residues. V dropped 4 bases and J dropped 7 bases, with 17 bases sitting between them. DNA for the CDR3: TGTGCCAGTAGTACCCGAGGACCCCGAGGGGAGCAGTACTTC. Amino acid sequence: CASSTRGPRGEQYF. The full variable domain, in which reference TRBV19 and TRBJ2-7 provide the parts outside the CDR3, is DGGITQSPKYLFRKEGQNVTLSCEQNLNHDAMYWYRQDPGQGLRLIYYSQIVNDFQKGDIAEGYSVSREKKESFPLTVTSAQKNPTAFYLCASSTRGPRGEQYFGPGTRLTVT.